Listed below are T cell receptor beta chains from one sample, sequenced in a study of CD8 T cells in Susac syndrome. TCRdb reprocessed the immunoSEQ multiplex PCR reads with MiXCR, giving one entry per CDR3 protein. Counted here are some 100,000 distinct CDR3 sequences, about 90% occurring once; the ten biggest clones make up 0.13% to 0.15%. The source material was CD4+ T cells from PBMCs. The receptors shown here come from a human donor in good health. CDR3s include the opening cysteine and the closing phenylalanine or tryptophan. The order of the fields is D gene, clone size, J gene, V gene, CDR3 DNA, CDR3 protein. A D gene is named only where the DNA matches it firmly. The listing skips clone size in some rows; elsewhere it reads once, few, many or a size class.

D gene: -; clone size: -; J gene: TRBJ1-2; V gene: TRBV7-3; CDR3 DNA: TGTGCCAGCAGCTTTTCCTTCTATGGCTACACCTTC; CDR3 protein: CASSFSFYGYTF
D gene: TRBD2; clone size: -; J gene: TRBJ2-1; V gene: TRBV3-1; CDR3 DNA: TGTGCCAGCAGCCAGGGACTAGGGTACAATGAGCAGTTCTTC; CDR3 protein: CASSQGLGYNEQFF
D gene: -; clone size: -; J gene: TRBJ1-1; V gene: TRBV19; CDR3 DNA: TGTGCCAGTAAAGGACCCAACACTGAAGCTTTCTTT; CDR3 protein: CASKGPNTEAFF
D gene: -; clone size: -; J gene: TRBJ1-4; V gene: TRBV20-1; CDR3 DNA: TGCAGTGCTAGGGGGAACAGGGTAAGGGAAAAACTGTTTTTT; CDR3 protein: CSARGNRVREKLFF
D gene: -; clone size: -; J gene: TRBJ2-1; V gene: TRBV29-1; CDR3 DNA: TGCAGCCTACGGGGCGGGGCGGGCCCCTACAATGAGCAGTTCTTC; CDR3 protein: CSLRGGAGPYNEQFF
D gene: -; clone size: once; J gene: TRBJ2-3; V gene: TRBV24-1; CDR3 DNA: TGTGCCACAGGGTTGGCAGATACGCAGTATTTT; CDR3 protein: CATGLADTQYF
D gene: -; clone size: -; J gene: TRBJ2-1; V gene: TRBV7-9; CDR3 DNA: TGTGCCAGCAGGTCCGGGGGCGGGACTTATGAGCAGTTCTTC; CDR3 protein: CASRSGGGTYEQFF
D gene: -; clone size: -; J gene: TRBJ1-1; V gene: TRBV29-1; CDR3 DNA: TGCAGCGTTGGCGGGGGGCTGAACACTGAAGCTTTCTTT; CDR3 protein: CSVGGGLNTEAFF
D gene: -; clone size: -; J gene: TRBJ2-7; V gene: TRBV30; CDR3 DNA: TGTGCCTGGAGTCCCGCCCTGTACGAGCAGTACTTC; CDR3 protein: CAWSPALYEQYF
D gene: TRBD2; clone size: once; J gene: TRBJ2-5; V gene: TRBV5-4; CDR3 DNA: TGTGCCAGCAGCCCACCTAGGGGACTAGCGGGAGGAGGAGAGACCCAGTACTTC; CDR3 protein: CASSPPRGLAGGGETQYF
D gene: -; clone size: -; J gene: TRBJ1-1; V gene: TRBV27; CDR3 DNA: TGTGCCAGCAGTTTAGTACGGGGAGGCAATGAAGCTTTCTTT; CDR3 protein: CASSLVRGGNEAFF
D gene: -; clone size: -; J gene: TRBJ1-2; V gene: TRBV20-1; CDR3 DNA: TGCAGTGCTAGGGACGGATCCCTTTTCTATGGCTACACCTTC; CDR3 protein: CSARDGSLFYGYTF
D gene: -; clone size: -; J gene: TRBJ2-7; V gene: TRBV6-2/TRBV6-3; CDR3 DNA: TGTGCCAGCAGCCACCTCCTCGTCGAGCAGTACTTC; CDR3 protein: CASSHLLVEQYF
D gene: -; clone size: -; J gene: TRBJ2-4; V gene: TRBV7-9; CDR3 DNA: TGTGCCAGCAGCTTAGGAGGGTTTGCCGTAGCCAAAAACATTCAGTACTTC; CDR3 protein: CASSLGGFAVAKNIQYF
D gene: TRBD2; clone size: -; J gene: TRBJ2-3; V gene: TRBV7-9; CDR3 DNA: TGTGCCAGCAGTGGCGGGGGGCTCAGGAATACGCAGTATTTT; CDR3 protein: CASSGGGLRNTQYF
D gene: -; clone size: -; J gene: TRBJ1-1; V gene: TRBV20-1; CDR3 DNA: TGCAGTGCTAGGGTGGCAGGGAACACTGAAGCTTTCTTT; CDR3 protein: CSARVAGNTEAFF
D gene: TRBD2; clone size: -; J gene: TRBJ2-1; V gene: TRBV7-2; CDR3 DNA: TGTGCCAGCAGAGGGGAAGGACTAGCGGCCTACAATGAGCAGTTCTTC; CDR3 protein: CASRGEGLAAYNEQFF
D gene: -; clone size: -; J gene: TRBJ1-2; V gene: TRBV5-4; CDR3 DNA: TGTGCCAGCAGCCCCCCTCATTCTCAGGAGCGCTATGGCTACACCTTC; CDR3 protein: CASSPPHSQERYGYTF
D gene: TRBD2; clone size: -; J gene: TRBJ2-1; V gene: TRBV6-2/TRBV6-3; CDR3 DNA: TGTGCCAGACCGGGACTAGCGGAGAGCTCCTACAATGAGCAGTTCTTC; CDR3 protein: CARPGLAESSYNEQFF
D gene: TRBD2; clone size: -; J gene: TRBJ2-1; V gene: TRBV20-1; CDR3 DNA: TGCAGTGCTGGGGACCCGGGACTAACCTACAATGAGCAGTTCTTC; CDR3 protein: CSAGDPGLTYNEQFF
D gene: -; clone size: -; J gene: TRBJ1-5; V gene: TRBV4-3; CDR3 DNA: TGCGCCAGCAGCCAAGTATCCGGGGATCAGCCCCAGCATTTT; CDR3 protein: CASSQVSGDQPQHF
D gene: -; clone size: -; J gene: TRBJ2-1; V gene: TRBV5-1; CDR3 DNA: TGCGCCAGCAGCTTGGAATGGGGGAATGAGCAGTTCTTC; CDR3 protein: CASSLEWGNEQFF
D gene: -; clone size: -; J gene: TRBJ2-1; V gene: TRBV9; CDR3 DNA: TGTGCCAGCAGCGTACCCGTGACAGGCCAGTACAATGAGCAGTTCTTC; CDR3 protein: CASSVPVTGQYNEQFF
D gene: -; clone size: -; J gene: TRBJ1-1; V gene: TRBV12-3/TRBV12-4; CDR3 DNA: TGTGCCAGCAGTTTCCACTTTGTAGGGGACACTGAAGCTTTCTTT; CDR3 protein: CASSFHFVGDTEAFF
D gene: -; clone size: -; J gene: TRBJ1-1; V gene: TRBV30; CDR3 DNA: TGTGCCTGGACCCAGGGGAACACTGAAGCTTTCTTT; CDR3 protein: CAWTQGNTEAFF
D gene: TRBD1; clone size: -; J gene: TRBJ2-7; V gene: TRBV29-1; CDR3 DNA: TGCAGCGCCGAGGGCCAGGGGGAGCGCGAGCAGTACTTC; CDR3 protein: CSAEGQGEREQYF
D gene: -; clone size: -; J gene: TRBJ2-3; V gene: TRBV20-1; CDR3 DNA: TGCAGTGCTAGAGCCGACGGGAGAGGGACAGATACGCAGTATTTT; CDR3 protein: CSARADGRGTDTQYF
D gene: TRBD2; clone size: -; J gene: TRBJ2-7; V gene: TRBV9; CDR3 DNA: TGTGCCAGCAGCGTAGTGCTAGCGGGGGGGCTGGACGAGCAGTACTTC; CDR3 protein: CASSVVLAGGLDEQYF
D gene: TRBD1; clone size: -; J gene: TRBJ1-2; V gene: TRBV5-1; CDR3 DNA: TGCGCCAGCAGTACCCGACCACAGGGGAATGGCTACACCTTC; CDR3 protein: CASSTRPQGNGYTF
D gene: TRBD1; clone size: -; J gene: TRBJ2-7; V gene: TRBV6-5; CDR3 DNA: TGTGCCAGCAGTCGGGACAGCCTTTTAAACTACGAGCAGTACTTC; CDR3 protein: CASSRDSLLNYEQYF
D gene: TRBD1; clone size: -; J gene: TRBJ1-1; V gene: TRBV12-3/TRBV12-4; CDR3 DNA: TGTGCCAGCAGTCCAAACTATCAGGGGGTTCCTGAAGCTTTCTTT; CDR3 protein: CASSPNYQGVPEAFF
D gene: -; clone size: -; J gene: TRBJ2-7; V gene: TRBV20-1; CDR3 DNA: TGCAGTGGGTTTTTAGAGACTTCCTACGAGCAGTACTTC; CDR3 protein: CSGFLETSYEQYF
D gene: -; clone size: -; J gene: TRBJ2-2; V gene: TRBV9; CDR3 DNA: TGTGCCAGCAGCGCAGGGCGGTTAGAGCTGTTTTTT; CDR3 protein: CASSAGRLELFF
D gene: -; clone size: -; J gene: TRBJ1-4; V gene: TRBV2; CDR3 DNA: TGTGCCAGCAGTCCTAAAAGGCGGAATGAAAAACTGTTTTTT; CDR3 protein: CASSPKRRNEKLFF
D gene: -; clone size: -; J gene: TRBJ2-7; V gene: TRBV6-5; CDR3 DNA: TGTGCCAGCAGTTACTCGGCCGGCTACGAGCAGTACTTC; CDR3 protein: CASSYSAGYEQYF
D gene: -; clone size: -; J gene: TRBJ1-5; V gene: TRBV3-1; CDR3 DNA: TGTGCCAGCAGCCAGGGGGGGGTAACCAATCAGCCCCAGCATTTT; CDR3 protein: CASSQGGVTNQPQHF
D gene: -; clone size: -; J gene: TRBJ2-3; V gene: TRBV20-1; CDR3 DNA: TGCAGTGCTAGAGATCGGAACTCTCCCACAGATACGCAGTATTTT; CDR3 protein: CSARDRNSPTDTQYF
D gene: -; clone size: -; J gene: TRBJ2-3; V gene: TRBV10-3; CDR3 DNA: TGTGCCATGGGGACGGAAGTAGATACGCAGTATTTT; CDR3 protein: CAMGTEVDTQYF
D gene: -; clone size: -; J gene: TRBJ2-5; V gene: TRBV29-1; CDR3 DNA: TGCAGCGTTGACGCCGGGACCGGAGAGACCCAGTACTTC; CDR3 protein: CSVDAGTGETQYF
D gene: -; clone size: -; J gene: TRBJ1-2; V gene: TRBV4-2; CDR3 DNA: TGTGCCAGCAGCTACTTGTGGGACGCCCTCGGGTCTAGCTATGGCTACACCTTC; CDR3 protein: CASSYLWDALGSSYGYTF